A single sample is the source of the 8 T cell receptor beta chains below, sequenced in a study of Ad26.COV2.S vaccination and SARS-CoV-2 variants. TCRdb's table, derived via immunoSEQ multiplex PCR, lists solely in-frame clones and lacks some. The sample lists 410,000 or so clones, over 80% seen once, with more than 1.5% in the top ten. Treatment in this sample: approximately 18 received Ad26.COV2.S at low or high dose, single or two shots; about 5 received placebo; per-sample allocation not given. Sampling was performed 63 days after the first vaccine or placebo injection. Sample: peripheral blood, taken in a trial of Ad26.COV2.S vaccine versus placebo. These receptors all stem from a person between 18 and 65 years old who received the Ad26.COV2.S COVID-19 vaccine or a placebo.

The genes are TRBV5-1 and TRBJ2-7; either TRBD1 or TRBD2 may fit D (6 bases each). CDR3 length equals 19 residues. With 0 bases removed from V and 6 bases from J, the gap between germline ends came to 28 bases. CDR1 is SGHRS and CDR2 is YFSETQ in the germline V gene. CDR3 DNA: TGCGCCAGCAGCTTGGTCTTTACATCCCCAATATTCGGGGGCATCGAGCAGTACTTC. Residues: CASSLVFTSPIFGGIEQYF.

This chain joins TRBV6-5 and TRBJ1-1; TRBD1 agrees at 8 bases. Germline CDR1 reads MNHEY; CDR2 reads SVGAGI. The CDR3 is made up of 14 amino acids. V shed 6 bases, J shed 0 bases, and the junction held 3 bases outside the gene matches. The chain's CDR3 is CASRWTGMNTEAFF. The CDR3 DNA reads TGTGCCAGCAGGTGGACAGGGATGAACACTGAAGCTTTCTTT.

CDR3 sequence reads: CASSLSIGGQYEQYF. CDR3 coding DNA: TGTGCCAGCAGTTTATCGATCGGGGGCCAGTACGAGCAGTACTTC. The gene calls are TRBV27 and TRBJ2-7; D is possibly TRBD1 or TRBD2 (6 bases each). Trimming shortened V by 0 bases and J by 4 bases, and 13 bases separated the two germline ends. The CDR3 extends over 15 amino acids. The germline V gene has CDR1 MNHEY and CDR2 SMNVEV (reference sequence).

V is TRBV7-9 and J is TRBJ2-7; 11 positions match TRBD2. Germline V gene data show CDR1 as SEHNR and CDR2 as FQNEAQ (reference sequence). There are 16 residues in the CDR3. V was clipped by 2 bases and J by 1 base; unmatched bases: 4. This chain's CDR3 is CASSLTGLAASYEQYF. CDR3 in DNA: TGTGCCAGCAGCTTAACGGGACTAGCGGCTTCCTACGAGCAGTACTTC.

V is TRBV2 and J is TRBJ1-2; D possibly corresponds to TRBD1 (5 bases). V was shortened by 2 bases and J by 6 bases, with 19 bases between the two germline ends. Germline CDR1 reads SNHLY; CDR2 reads FYNNEI. CDR3 length equals 16 residues. CDR3 coding DNA: TGTGCCAGCAGTGAAAATTTAGGGACCCCCGGACATGGCTACACCTTC. Translated: CASSENLGTPGHGYTF.

The chain links TRBV7-9 to TRBJ2-3; D might be TRBD1 (5 bases). Per the germline V gene, CDR1 is SEHNR and CDR2 is FQNEAQ (reference sequence). The CDR3 is made up of 13 amino acids. Trimming removed 8 bases at V and 4 bases at J, with 13 bases between. CDR3 sequence: CASGPRVADTQYF. The CDR3 DNA reads as TGTGCCAGCGGACCCAGGGTTGCAGATACGCAGTATTTT.

The rearrangement uses TRBV7-9 and TRBJ2-7; the D is unclear. The CDR3 runs to 13 residues. Trimming left V 1 base short and J 4 bases short, with 8 bases between. CDR1 and CDR2 from the germline V gene are SEHNR and FQNEAQ (reference sequence). DNA for the CDR3: TGTGCCAGCAGCTTAGATTTCGGGTACGAGCAGTACTTC. Translation: CASSLDFGYEQYF.

In this sample, this clone turned up once. The chain is built from TRBV7-2 and TRBJ2-3; possible D gene TRBD2, 6 bases. Germline V CDR1 and CDR2: SGHTA, FQGNSA. V was clipped by 5 bases and J by 6 bases, with 15 bases between them. The CDR3 covers 14 residues. CDR3 bases: TGTGCCAGCAGCGCGGGACCACGGTCGGATACGCAGTATTTT. Protein: CASSAGPRSDTQYF.